This TCR beta chain was recorded in a study of tumor-infiltrating lymphocytes in primary liver carcinoma. About the research overall: Samples had roughly 3.5 to 7.5 million productive TCRbeta reads, comparable between tissue types.

Constant-region priming of roughly 490 ng total RNA yielded TCR beta cDNA. Slightly modified ARM-PCR with three nested multiplex PCR rounds yielded TCR beta libraries. TRBV1-TRBV30 forward primers paired with a C-beta reverse primer drove the first two PCR rounds, approximately 11 cycles each. TCRdb redid the calling of the multiplex PCR reads with MiXCR, one entry per CDR3 protein. This sample has around 56,000 distinct CDR3 sequences, with just over 70% found just once. The source material, about 17-31 mg of unsorted bulk tissue, was used to co-extract RNA and DNA. Germline V lookup: CDR1 SGHNT, CDR2 YYREEE (reference sequence). The length of the CDR3 is 14 residues. The germline V and J ends were trimmed by 4 bases and 5 bases, with 15 bases remaining between them. This clonotype was counted a few times. The antigen remains unidentified. A much larger clone sits a single nucleotide away, making a read error possible.

General study points: There were only about 8-25% of top clones found in all five tumor regions. Compared with tumor region pairs, tumor-adjacent and tumor-blood pairs overlapped less.

This TCR was recovered from a man aged 35-49 years with primary liver carcinoma and hepatitis B virus infection. The chain uses TRBV5-4 and TRBJ2-5; D gene uncertain. Sequencing was done on a sample of liver tumor tissue from sampling region 2. The subset: tumor region T2, inferior pole. CDR3 coding DNA: TGTGCCAGCAGCCCAGCACAGCTGGGGGAGACCCAGTACTTC. The encoded protein is CASSPAQLGETQYF.